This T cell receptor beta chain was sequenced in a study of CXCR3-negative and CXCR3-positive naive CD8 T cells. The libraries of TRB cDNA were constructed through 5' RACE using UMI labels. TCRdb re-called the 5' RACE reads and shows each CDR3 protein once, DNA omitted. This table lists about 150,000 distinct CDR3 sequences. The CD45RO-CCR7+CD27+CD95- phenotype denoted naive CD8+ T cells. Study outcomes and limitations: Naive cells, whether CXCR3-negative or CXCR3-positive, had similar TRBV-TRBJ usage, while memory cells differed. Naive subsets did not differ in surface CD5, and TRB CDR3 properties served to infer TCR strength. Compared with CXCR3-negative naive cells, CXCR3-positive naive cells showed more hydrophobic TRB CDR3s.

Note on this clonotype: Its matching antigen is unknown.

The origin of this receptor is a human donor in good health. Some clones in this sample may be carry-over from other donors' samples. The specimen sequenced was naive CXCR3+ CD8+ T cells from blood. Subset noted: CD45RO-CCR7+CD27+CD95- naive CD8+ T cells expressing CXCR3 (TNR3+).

The CDR3 sequence is CASSSRTDQETQYF. J is TRBJ2-5 and V is TRBV6-2 or TRBV6-3. CDR3 length: 14 amino acids. The germline V gene has CDR1 MNHEY and CDR2 SVGEGT.